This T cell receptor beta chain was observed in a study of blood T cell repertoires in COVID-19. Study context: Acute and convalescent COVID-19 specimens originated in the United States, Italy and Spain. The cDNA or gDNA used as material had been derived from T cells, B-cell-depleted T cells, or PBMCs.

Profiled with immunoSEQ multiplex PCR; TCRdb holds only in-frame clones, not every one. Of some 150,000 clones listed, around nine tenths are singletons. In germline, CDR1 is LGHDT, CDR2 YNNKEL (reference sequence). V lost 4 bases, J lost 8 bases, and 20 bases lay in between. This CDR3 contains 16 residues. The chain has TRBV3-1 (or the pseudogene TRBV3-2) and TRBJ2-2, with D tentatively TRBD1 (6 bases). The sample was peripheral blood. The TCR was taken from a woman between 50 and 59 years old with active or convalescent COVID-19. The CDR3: CASSRNPGTKTGELFF. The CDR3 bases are TGTGCCAGCAGCCGCAACCCCGGGACAAAAACAGGGGAGCTGTTTTTT.